Sequencing of this T cell receptor beta chain was carried out in a study of Ad26.COV2.S vaccination and SARS-CoV-2 variants. Study in general: In the study, Ad26.COV2.S was injected intramuscularly once, or twice 56 days apart.

Treatment of the sample: around 19 received Ad26.COV2.S at low or high dose, single or two shots; five or six received placebo; per-sample allocation not given. Vaccine and placebo recipients were sampled on day 63 after the first injection. Turning to this clone: Its antigen is undetermined.

V was pared by 0 bases and J by 2 bases, with 4 bases of the junction left unmatched. CDR3 length: 16 residues. From germline, CDR1 is LGHNA and CDR2 YSLEER. TCRdb keeps only in-frame clones here, not all; method: immunoSEQ multiplex PCR. The top ten clones hold around 1.4% of a sample with about 680,000 clones, 70% to 90% of them seen once. General study results and limits: Vaccine and placebo groups showed comparable non-spike TCR breadth.

The receptor's source is a person between 18 and 60 years old who received the Ad26.COV2.S COVID-19 vaccine or a placebo. This specimen consisted of peripheral blood, obtained in a trial of Ad26.COV2.S vaccine versus placebo. The chain links TRBV4-3 to TRBJ2-3; 8 positions agree with TRBD1. CDR3 sequence: CASSQEGTGITDTQYF. The CDR3 DNA reads TGCGCCAGCAGCCAAGAGGGGACAGGAATCACAGATACGCAGTATTTT.